This TCR beta chain is drawn from a study of cytomegalovirus exposure and HLA in healthy donors. Study conclusions and caveats: Clonal expansion was found to be greater in HLA-associated TCR beta chains than in equally common others in a later analysis. The productive fraction for most TCR beta V segments was about 87% or about 30% in an earlier analysis. In vitro checks showed that three CMV-associated chains really do target CMV antigens.

At the time of sampling, donors were nominally healthy, though unrecorded immune exposures were likely. Concerning this clone itself: Its matching antigen is unknown.

13 Jbeta primers and 60 Vbeta primers were used for the PCR. Data came from immunoSEQ multiplex PCR; TCRdb stores just in-frame clones and leaves some out. In the table there are 200,000 to 250,000 clones, around 81% of which are singletons. Trimming took 3 bases from V and 1 from J, leaving 16 bases between them. The CDR3 sequence is 17 residues long. Per germline, CDR1 SGHTA and CDR2 FQGNSA. The sample was PBMCs. V usage is TRBV7-2 and J usage is TRBJ1-3; tentative D call: TRBD1 (5 bases). The source of this sequence is a woman aged 55-69 years in good health and CMV-seropositive. The CDR3 reads CASSFYQGGWSGNTIYF. The CDR3 DNA reads TGTGCCAGCAGCTTTTACCAGGGAGGGTGGTCTGGAAACACCATATATTTT.